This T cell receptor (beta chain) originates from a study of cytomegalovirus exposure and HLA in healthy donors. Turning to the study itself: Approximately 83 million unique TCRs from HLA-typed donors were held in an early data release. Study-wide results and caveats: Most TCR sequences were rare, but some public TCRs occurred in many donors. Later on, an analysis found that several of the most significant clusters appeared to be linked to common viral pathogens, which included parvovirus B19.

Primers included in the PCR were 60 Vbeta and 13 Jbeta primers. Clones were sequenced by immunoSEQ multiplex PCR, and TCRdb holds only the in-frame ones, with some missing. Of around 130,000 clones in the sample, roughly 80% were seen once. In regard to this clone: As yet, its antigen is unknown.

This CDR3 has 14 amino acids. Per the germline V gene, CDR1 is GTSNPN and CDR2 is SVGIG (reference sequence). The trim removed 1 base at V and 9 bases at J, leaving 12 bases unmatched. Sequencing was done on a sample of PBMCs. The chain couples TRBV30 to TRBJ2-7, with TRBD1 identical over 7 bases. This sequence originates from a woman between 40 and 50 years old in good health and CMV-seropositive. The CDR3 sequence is CAWSGTGQPGSQYF. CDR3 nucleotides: TGTGCCTGGAGTGGCACGGGACAGCCAGGGTCGCAGTACTTC.